These 32 T cell receptor beta chains came from one sample sequenced in a study of blood T cells in healthy people across ages (dated by TCRdb to about 2015). Libraries were built with 5' RACE. Sequencing was performed on an Illumina HiSeq 2500. A second 7 to 11 cycle PCR used a sample-barcoded 5' primer and a J-beta primer mix. In-frame beta chains were kept once TCRdb had trimmed the public reads at Q25 with fastp and called clones with MiXCR. Each entry is one CDR3 protein sequence, shown with its most common DNA and genes. The sample table contains some 1.1 million distinct CDR3 sequences; only one count was recorded for less than 45% of them. The top ten clones comprise less than 15% of the sample. Input material: blood. The receptor source for this set is a man aged 18 to 35 in good health.

This clonotype was counted between two and nine times. The chain couples TRBV27 to TRBJ1-1; maybe TRBD1 (6 bases). Per germline, CDR1 MNHEY and CDR2 SMNVEV (reference sequence). V lost 5 bases, J lost 4 bases, and 17 bases lay in between. This CDR3 is built from 15 residues. In DNA form, the CDR3 reads TGTGCCAGCAGTAGTTGGGAAGTGGGGGCCACTGAAGCTTTCTTT. It is translated as CASSSWEVGATEAFF.

CDR3: CSARRTGGNNSPLHF. For the CDR3, the DNA is TGCAGTGCTAGAAGGACAGGGGGCAATAATTCACCCCTCCACTTT. The chain recombines TRBV20-1 with TRBJ1-6; the match to TRBD1 covers 11 bases. The CDR3 runs to 15 residues. The germline V gene has CDR1 DFQATT and CDR2 SNEGSKA (reference sequence). The junction had 2 bases not matched to a gene; V was cut back by 2 bases and J by 5 bases.

This rearrangement joins TRBV5-1 to TRBJ2-5; 10 nucleotides agree with TRBD1. With 6 bases clipped from V and 5 bases from J, the junction kept 16 bases outside the gene matches. This CDR3 is 17 amino acids long. CDR1 and CDR2 (germline): SGHRS, YFSETQ. CDR3 DNA sequence: TGCGCCAGCATGGGTCTTACTCGACAGGGGGCAGCGGAGACCCAGTACTTC. Translation: CASMGLTRQGAAETQYF.

The rearrangement links TRBV7-2 to TRBJ1-4, with D perhaps matching TRBD1 (6 bases). V lost 2 bases and J 8 bases, leaving 18 bases between the germline ends. Germline V gives CDR1 SGHTA, CDR2 FQGNSA. The CDR3 has 16 residues. The CDR3 reads CASSLLPQGEGEKLFF. DNA of the CDR3: TGTGCCAGCAGCTTACTTCCACAGGGAGAGGGGGAAAAACTGTTTTTT. Full variable domain (outside the CDR3, taken from reference TRBV7-2 and TRBJ1-4): GAGVSQSPSNKVTEKGKDVELRCDPISGHTALYWYRQSLGQGLEFLIYFQGNSAPDKSGLPSDRFSAERTGGSVSTLTIQRTQQEDSAVYLCASSLLPQGEGEKLFFGSGTQLSVL.

In DNA, the CDR3 is TGTGCCAGCAGTCCGCGCGATGGGGTGGGTGGCTACACCTTC. The encoded protein is CASSPRDGVGGYTF. The chain carries TRBV12-3 or TRBV12-4 and TRBJ1-2; D is undetermined. The CDR3 contains 14 residues. The V gene lost 5 bases and the J gene lost 7 bases, with 17 bases spanning the gap.

V usage is TRBV6-6 and J usage is TRBJ2-3, with 10 bases aligning to TRBD2. The CDR3 length is 17 residues. CDR1 is MNHNY and CDR2 is SVGAGI in the germline V gene (reference sequence). Unmatched junction bases numbered 13, after V lost 6 bases and J lost 4 bases. The CDR3 is CASSRRTAGGEADTQYF. In DNA form, the CDR3 reads TGTGCCAGCAGCCGACGGACAGCGGGGGGGGAGGCAGATACGCAGTATTTT.

In its sample, this clonotype was seen once. The gene calls are TRBV20-1 and TRBJ2-5, with D perhaps matching TRBD2 (7 bases). CDR1 and CDR2 (germline): DFQATT, SNEGSKA (reference sequence). The V and J ends lost 6 bases and 0 bases respectively, with 11 bases between them. The CDR3 totals 13 residues. The CDR3 spells CSAPGGNQETQYF. CDR3 DNA: TGCAGTGCCCCGGGGGGCAACCAAGAGACCCAGTACTTC.

Only a few counts were recorded for this clonotype. The rearrangement uses TRBV20-1 and TRBJ2-1; 8 nucleotides line up with TRBD2. After removal of 4 bases from V and 8 bases from J, the junction contained 13 bases not matched to a gene. The CDR3 extends over 15 amino acids. Germline CDR1 reads DFQATT; CDR2 reads SNEGSKA (reference sequence). The chain's CDR3 is CSATRPQRGSDEQFF. The CDR3 nucleotides are TGCAGTGCTACCAGACCCCAGCGGGGGAGTGATGAGCAGTTCTTC.

The rearrangement joins TRBV5-6 to TRBJ2-3; 8 bases line up with TRBD1. The V segment lost 4 bases and the J segment 0 bases; nucleotides outside the gene matches: 4. There are 15 residues in the CDR3. CDR1 is SGHDT and CDR2 is YYEEEE in the germline V gene. DNA of the CDR3: TGTGCCAGCAGCCGGACAGGGTATAGCACAGATACGCAGTATTTT. Translation gives CASSRTGYSTDTQYF.

The genes are TRBV4-1 and TRBJ1-5; unclear D gene. The germline V and J ends were trimmed by 4 bases and 1 base, with 11 bases remaining between them. The CDR3 covers 15 residues. Germline V gene lookup returns CDR1 MGHRA and CDR2 YSYEKL. CDR3 sequence reads: CASSRISGSNQPQHF. In nucleotides, the CDR3 is TGCGCCAGCAGCCGGATCAGTGGAAGCAATCAGCCCCAGCATTTT.

This clonotype has only a few counts. V usage is TRBV5-1 and J usage is TRBJ2-3; 9 nucleotides match TRBD1. This CDR3 comprises 16 residues. V was pared by 0 bases and J by 3 bases, with 5 bases of the junction left unmatched. Germline lookup yields CDR1 SGHRS and CDR2 YFSETQ. The CDR3 spells CASSLGRDRVTDTQYF. CDR3 coding DNA: TGCGCCAGCAGCTTGGGTCGGGACAGGGTGACAGATACGCAGTATTTT. Together with reference TRBV5-1 and TRBJ2-3, the CDR3 gives the full variable domain: KAGVTQTPRYLIKTRGQQVTLSCSPISGHRSVSWYQQTPGQGLQFLFEYFSETQRNKGNFPGRFSGRQFSNSRSEMNVSTLELGDSALYLCASSLGRDRVTDTQYFGPGTRLTVL.

The chain joins TRBV4-2 to TRBJ2-3; D possibly corresponds to TRBD2 (6 bases). Per the germline V gene, CDR1 is LGHNA and CDR2 is YNFKEQ. The length of the CDR3 is 16 residues. V was pared by 0 bases and J by 3 bases, with 13 bases between. The CDR3 spells CASSQDPAGKTDTQYF. CDR3 coding DNA: TGTGCCAGCAGCCAAGATCCCGCGGGGAAGACAGATACGCAGTATTTT.

V and J are TRBV6-5 and TRBJ2-4, with a possible D match to TRBD1 (6 bases). V lost 4 bases and J 6 bases, leaving 13 bases between the germline ends. Germline values: CDR1 MNHEY, CDR2 SVGAGI. The CDR3 spans 14 residues. The chain's CDR3 is CASSSLSRGNIQYF. Written as DNA, the CDR3 is TGTGCCAGCAGTTCCCTTTCCAGGGGAAACATTCAGTACTTC.

This clonotype is a singleton in its sample. The V gene is TRBV29-1, the J gene TRBJ1-2; 8 positions agree with TRBD1. Germline loops: CDR1 SQVTM, CDR2 ANQGSEA. This CDR3 is 13 amino acids long. After removal of 4 bases from V and 8 bases from J, the junction contained 9 bases not matched to a gene. This chain's CDR3 is CSVGGRGLSGYTF. The CDR3 DNA reads TGCAGCGTTGGTGGCAGGGGGCTGTCGGGCTACACCTTC.

V usage is TRBV6-2 or TRBV6-3 and J usage is TRBJ2-3; TRBD2 is a possible D gene (5 bases). Per germline, CDR1 MNHEY and CDR2 SVGEGT. The CDR3 contains 15 residues. V was clipped by 7 bases and J by 0 bases, with 14 bases between them. The CDR3 sequence is CASNAGGWSTDTQYF. The CDR3 nucleotides are TGTGCCAGCAACGCGGGCGGGTGGAGCACAGATACGCAGTATTTT.

The chain couples TRBV28 to TRBJ2-3; the match to TRBD2 covers 7 bases. The CDR3 consists of 16 residues. The germline V gene encodes CDR1 MDHEN and CDR2 SYDVKM. Losses at the gene ends were 3 bases for V and 1 base for J; bases not matched to a gene: 7. The CDR3 loop is CASSFMGGSRTDTQYF. In DNA, the CDR3 is TGTGCCAGCAGTTTTATGGGGGGGAGTCGCACAGATACGCAGTATTTT.

This clonotype turned up a few times. V and J are TRBV20-1 and TRBJ1-2; the match to TRBD1 covers 10 bases. The CDR3 extends over 13 amino acids. V lost 3 bases, J lost 5 bases, and 3 bases stayed unmatched. CDR1 and CDR2 from the germline V gene are DFQATT and SNEGSKA (reference sequence). The CDR3 sequence: CSARGQGFYGYTF. Here the CDR3 DNA reads TGCAGTGCTAGGGGACAGGGGTTTTATGGCTACACCTTC.

The chain uses TRBV29-1 and TRBJ1-4; possible D gene TRBD1, 6 bases. V lost 5 bases to trimming and J lost 8 bases, with 18 bases between them. This CDR3 is 14 amino acids long. Per the germline V gene, CDR1 is SQVTM and CDR2 is ANQGSEA. The CDR3 DNA is TGCAGCGTTATTACTCCGGGACATCCGGAAAAACTGTTTTTT. Translation gives CSVITPGHPEKLFF.

At least ten counts were recorded for this clonotype. The chain employs TRBV28 and TRBJ2-5, with D hard to call. Between the trimmed V and J ends, which lost 2 bases and 0 bases, there was a span of 10 bases. This CDR3 region has 15 residues. Germline V CDR1 and CDR2: MDHEN, SYDVKM. CDR3 loop: CASSLGATDQETQYF. Here the CDR3 DNA reads TGTGCCAGCAGTTTAGGAGCGACGGACCAAGAGACCCAGTACTTC.

This clonotype appeared a few times. The J gene is TRBJ2-1, the V gene TRBV4-2; 12 bases agree with TRBD2. Per the germline V gene, CDR1 is LGHNA and CDR2 is YNFKEQ. CDR3 length: 16 amino acids. The trim removed 1 base at V and 7 bases at J, leaving 5 bases unmatched. DNA of the CDR3: TGTGCCAGCAGCCAAGGACTAGCGGGGGCGGGTAATGAGCAGTTCTTC. It specifies CASSQGLAGAGNEQFF.

As concerns this clonotype: The junction and the germline gene differ at one end; a read error may be behind it. V gene TRBV29-1 combines with J gene TRBJ2-3, with D perhaps matching TRBD1 or TRBD2 (7 bases each). The CDR3 contains 15 residues. CDR1 and CDR2 (germline): SQVTM, ANQGSEA. The CDR3 spells CSIRGGARGTETQYF. For the CDR3, the DNA is TGCAGCATAAGGGGGGGGGCCCGTGGGACAGAGACGCAGTATTTT.

In its sample, this clonotype was seen a few times. V is TRBV29-1 and J is TRBJ2-5, with 10 bases identical to TRBD2. This CDR3 contains 15 residues. Germline V lookup: CDR1 SQVTM, CDR2 ANQGSEA. With 8 bases clipped from V and 2 bases from J, the junction kept 11 bases outside the gene matches. The CDR3 DNA sequence: TGCAGCCTTAGCGGGGGGTCCCATTCTCAAGAGACCCAGTACTTC. Translating gives CSLSGGSHSQETQYF.

V gene TRBV9 combines with J gene TRBJ2-1; 11 nucleotides agree with TRBD2. The CDR3 spans 15 residues. Trimming at V came to 5 bases and at J to 7 bases, leaving 8 bases not matched to a gene. CDR1 and CDR2 (germline): SGDLS, YYNGEE. The CDR3 sequence is CASRRTSGGTNEQFF. In nucleotides, the CDR3 is TGTGCCAGCAGAAGAACTAGCGGGGGTACTAATGAGCAGTTCTTC.

This clonotype occurred a few times. The chain links TRBV4-1 to TRBJ2-3; D gene ambiguous. The CDR3 spans 15 residues. The V end lost 1 base, the J end lost 4 bases, and 12 bases lay between the germline ends. The germline V gene encodes CDR1 MGHRA and CDR2 YSYEKL. CDR3 nucleotide sequence: TGCGCCAGCAGCCAAGTACGATTTGGGGCAGATACGCAGTATTTT. This encodes CASSQVRFGADTQYF.

The rearrangement joins TRBV7-7 to TRBJ2-5; D is unclear. The CDR3 runs 14 residues. The germline CDR1 and CDR2 sequences are SSHAT and FNYEAQ (reference sequence). The germline V and J ends were trimmed by 1 base and 11 bases, with 17 bases remaining between them. CDR3 in amino acids: CASSLGQHYNEQYF. The CDR3 nucleotides read TGTGCCAGCAGCTTAGGGCAGCATTACAATGAGCAGTACTTC.

In its sample, this clonotype was seen a few times. V and J are TRBV9 and TRBJ2-3; D may be TRBD2 (6 bases). V gave up 0 bases and J gave up 5 bases, with 10 bases separating them. The CDR3 covers 14 residues. The germline V gene encodes CDR1 SGDLS and CDR2 YYNGEE. The CDR3 region is CASSVVPAGDTQYF. The DNA for the CDR3 is TGTGCCAGCAGCGTAGTTCCAGCGGGAGATACGCAGTATTTT.

The chain recombines TRBV20-1 with TRBJ1-5, with TRBD1 identical over 10 bases. In germline, CDR1 is DFQATT, CDR2 SNEGSKA (reference sequence). The CDR3 is 14 amino acids. The junction had 2 bases not matched to a gene; V was cut back by 0 bases and J by 6 bases. The CDR3 region is CSARDDRGLQPQHF. Written as DNA, the CDR3 is TGCAGTGCTAGAGATGACAGGGGGCTTCAGCCCCAGCATTTT.

The rearrangement links TRBV6-6 to TRBJ1-2, with D maybe TRBD1 (5 bases). Germline-derived CDR1 and CDR2 are MNHNY and SVGAGI (reference sequence). This CDR3 is 15 amino acids long. V was cut by 11 bases and J by 2 bases, with 21 bases left in between. CDR3: CAGIGFGGTNYGYTF. CDR3 bases: TGTGCCGGCATAGGGTTCGGGGGGACGAACTATGGCTACACCTTC.

The chain combines TRBV14 with TRBJ2-5; no clear D. The CDR3 length is 13 residues. V was shortened by 2 bases and J by 2 bases, with 6 bases between the two germline ends. Germline V CDR1 and CDR2: SGHDN, FVKESK. The CDR3 DNA sequence: TGTGCCAGCAGCCAACCTAATCAAGAGACCCAGTACTTC. It yields the protein CASSQPNQETQYF.

This clonotype was observed a few times. The rearrangement links TRBV12-3 or TRBV12-4 to TRBJ1-2; D possibly corresponds to TRBD1 (5 bases). The V end was cut by 8 bases, the J end by 1 base, with 23 bases between. The CDR3 has 17 residues. The CDR3 spells CASCYRGAFVYNYGYTF. In nucleotides, the CDR3 is TGTGCCAGCTGCTACCGGGGCGCTTTTGTGTATAACTATGGCTACACCTTC.

The rearrangement joins TRBV13 to TRBJ2-1; 13 bases line up with TRBD2. Unmatched junction bases numbered 13, after V lost 2 bases and J lost 0 bases. The CDR3 runs 21 residues. CDR1 PRHDT and CDR2 FYEKMQ come from the germline V gene (reference sequence). CDR3 in amino acids: CASSLRFPGLAGESSYNEQFF. The CDR3 nucleotides read TGTGCCAGCAGCTTACGGTTCCCAGGACTAGCGGGGGAAAGCTCCTACAATGAGCAGTTCTTC.

This clonotype was seen a few times. This chain connects TRBV10-3 to TRBJ1-6; D remains ambiguous. The CDR3 consists of 14 residues. Looked up from germline, CDR1 is ENHRY and CDR2 is SYGVKD. V was trimmed by 0 bases and J by 7 bases, leaving 7 bases between them. The chain's CDR3 is CAISESKENSPLHF. CDR3 nucleotide sequence: TGTGCCATCAGTGAGTCTAAGGAAAATTCACCCCTCCACTTT.